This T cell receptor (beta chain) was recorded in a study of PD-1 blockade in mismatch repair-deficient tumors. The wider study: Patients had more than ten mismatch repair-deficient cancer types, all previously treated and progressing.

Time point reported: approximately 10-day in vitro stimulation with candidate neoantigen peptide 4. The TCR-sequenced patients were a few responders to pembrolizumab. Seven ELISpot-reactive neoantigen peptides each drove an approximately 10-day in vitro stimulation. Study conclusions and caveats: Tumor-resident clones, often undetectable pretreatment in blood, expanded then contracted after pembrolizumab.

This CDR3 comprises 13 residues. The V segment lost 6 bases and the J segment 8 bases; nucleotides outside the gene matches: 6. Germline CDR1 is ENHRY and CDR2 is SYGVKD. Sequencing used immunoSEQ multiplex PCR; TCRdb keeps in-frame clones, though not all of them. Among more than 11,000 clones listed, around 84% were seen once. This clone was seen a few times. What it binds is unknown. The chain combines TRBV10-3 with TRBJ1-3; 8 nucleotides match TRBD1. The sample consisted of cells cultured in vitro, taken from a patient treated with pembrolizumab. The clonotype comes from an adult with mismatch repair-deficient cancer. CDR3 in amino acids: CAIRGQGADTIYF. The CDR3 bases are TGTGCCATCAGAGGACAGGGAGCAGACACCATATATTTT.